This entry concerns a single T cell receptor (beta chain). This sample was included in a study of blood T cell repertoires in COVID-19. Clones were sequenced by immunoSEQ multiplex PCR, and TCRdb holds only the in-frame ones, with some missing. The table has 150,000 to 200,000 clones, about 70% seen once. This CDR3 is built from 16 residues. V shed 5 bases and J shed 4 bases, with 17 bases lying between them. Germline assignment: CDR1 SGHVS and CDR2 FNYEAQ. The material sequenced was peripheral blood. This receptor was identified in a woman aged 50 to 65 with active or convalescent COVID-19. The rearrangement links TRBV7-6 to TRBJ2-2, with a possible D match to TRBD1 (6 bases). The CDR3 region has the DNA TGTGCCAGCAGCGTACAGGGCCGAGTGCCCACCGGGGAGCTGTTTTTT. Encoded protein: CASSVQGRVPTGELFF.